These T cell receptor beta chains were read from a single sample in a study of blood T cell repertoires in COVID-19. This table comes from immunoSEQ multiplex PCR, and its TCRdb copy is limited to in-frame clones, with some not included. This repertoire shows fewer than 250,000 clones, over 80% found once; its top ten account for roughly 6.4%. The sample comprised peripheral blood. These receptors were obtained from a woman in her sixties or seventies with active or convalescent COVID-19. Both conserved end residues are part of each CDR3. D genes are given only for firm matches. Clone size is given for some rows only: seen once, a few or many times, or a class if the clone is expanded.

v_call	d_call	clone_size	j_call	cdr3_aa	cdr3_nt
TRBV5-1	TRBD2	once	TRBJ2-3	CASSRTSGGADTQYF	TGCGCCAGCAGCAGGACTAGCGGGGGGGCAGATACGCAGTATTTT
TRBV29-1	TRBD1	NA	TRBJ1-2	CSVGGQGYGYTF	TGCAGCGTTGGGGGACAGGGCTATGGCTACACCTTC
TRBV5-1	NA	NA	TRBJ1-1	CASSPGRGAGTEAFF	TGCGCCAGCAGCCCCGGACGGGGGGCCGGGACTGAAGCTTTCTTT
TRBV28	TRBD1	NA	TRBJ1-6	CASSTPVGTGNSPLHF	TGTGCCAGCAGCACCCCCGTGGGGACAGGGAATTCACCCCTCCACTTT
TRBV24-1	NA	few	TRBJ1-2	CATSAGEADGYTF	TGTGCCACCAGTGCCGGGGAAGCTGATGGCTACACCTTC
TRBV5-4	NA	NA	TRBJ1-4	CASSSLNEKLFF	TGTGCCAGCAGCTCTCTTAATGAAAAACTGTTTTTT
TRBV20-1	TRBD1	NA	TRBJ2-4	CSASGTGLAKNIQYF	TGCAGTGCTAGTGGGACAGGATTAGCCAAAAACATTCAGTACTTC
TRBV20-1	NA	NA	TRBJ2-3	CSASQTTDTQYF	TGCAGTGCTAGTCAGACAACAGATACGCAGTATTTT
TRBV2	NA	NA	TRBJ2-2	CASGWTANTGELFF	TGTGCCAGCGGATGGACAGCGAACACCGGGGAGCTGTTTTTT
TRBV5-1	TRBD1	NA	TRBJ1-1	CASGDRVSTEAFF	TGCGCCAGCGGGGACAGGGTGAGCACTGAAGCTTTCTTT